Sequencing of this T cell receptor beta chain was carried out in a study of blood T cells in healthy people across ages. Overall study context: Capture via template switching afforded approximately one barcoded beta molecule per two T cells.

Through a sample-barcoded 5' primer and a J-beta primer mix, a second PCR was run for roughly 7 to 12 cycles. TCRdb processed the 5' RACE reads anew with MiXCR; each CDR3 protein has one entry. The sample records 850,000 to 1,000,000 distinct CDR3 sequences, roughly half being singletons. Whole-study findings and limits: Per-million-T-cell TCR beta diversity fell roughly linearly with age.

Each donor gave about 9.3 milliliters of peripheral blood. Comments on this clonotype: Its matching antigen is unknown.

The germline V gene encodes CDR1 SGHTA and CDR2 FQGNSA. The CDR3 runs to 15 residues. Input material: blood. The receptor comes from a woman aged 55-70 years in good health. The chain couples TRBV7-2 to TRBJ2-4, with unresolved D. The J call may be mistaken, given a closer DNA end match to TRBJ2-7. The DNA of the CDR3 is TGTGCCAGCAGCTTAATGGACGGTGGATCTGACGAGCAGTACTTC. Translating it yields CASSLMDGGSDEQYF.